This T cell receptor beta chain was sequenced in a study of OX40 agonist ivuxolimab in advanced cancers. Looking at the study overall: The study gave patients intravenous ivuxolimab at 0.01 to 10 mg/kg every 2 weeks. Participants could have had prior anti-PD-1, anti-PD-L1 or anti-CTLA-4 therapy, and around 40% had some. Whole-study results and caveats: At 0.1 to 3.0 mg/kg and by week 6, clonal expansion occurred in CD4+ and CD8+ blood T cells.

As for this clone: Its specificity is not known.

V was pared by 3 bases and J by 1 base, with 17 bases between. The CDR3 has 17 amino acids. Germline loops: CDR1 SGHTS, CDR2 YDEGEE. Using immunoSEQ multiplex PCR, the repertoire was profiled, and TCRdb retains in-frame clones only, with some absent. The sample yields tens of thousands of clones, approximately 89% seen once. This TCR was recovered from an adult with an advanced solid tumor such as melanoma, head and neck, liver or kidney cancer. Source: CD4+ or CD8+ T cells sorted from blood, taken in a trial of the OX40 agonist ivuxolimab. This chain uses TRBV5-8 with TRBJ1-5, with a tentative D call TRBD1 (5 bases). The CDR3 spells CASSSFYRQPSNQPQHF. CDR3 sequence (DNA): TGTGCCAGCAGCTCTTTCTACCGACAGCCGAGCAATCAGCCCCAGCATTTT.